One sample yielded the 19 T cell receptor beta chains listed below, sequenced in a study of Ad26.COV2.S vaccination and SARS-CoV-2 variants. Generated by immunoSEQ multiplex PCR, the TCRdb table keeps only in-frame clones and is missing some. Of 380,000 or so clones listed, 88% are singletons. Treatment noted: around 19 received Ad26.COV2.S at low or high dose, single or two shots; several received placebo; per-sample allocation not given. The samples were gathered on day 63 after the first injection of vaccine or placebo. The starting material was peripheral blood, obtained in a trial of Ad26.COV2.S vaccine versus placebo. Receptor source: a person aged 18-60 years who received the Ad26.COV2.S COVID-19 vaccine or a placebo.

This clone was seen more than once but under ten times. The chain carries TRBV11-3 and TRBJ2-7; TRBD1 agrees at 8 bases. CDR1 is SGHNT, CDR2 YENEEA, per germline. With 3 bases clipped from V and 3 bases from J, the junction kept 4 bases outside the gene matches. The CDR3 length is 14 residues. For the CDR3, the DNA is TGTGCCAGCAGCTTGTTTACAGGGGGCTACGAGCAGTACTTC. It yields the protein CASSLFTGGYEQYF.

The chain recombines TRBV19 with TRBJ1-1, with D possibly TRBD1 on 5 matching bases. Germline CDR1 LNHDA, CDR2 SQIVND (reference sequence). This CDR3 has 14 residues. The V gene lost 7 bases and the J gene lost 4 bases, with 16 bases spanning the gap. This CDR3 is CASIIYRGGTEAFF. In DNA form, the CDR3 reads TGTGCCAGTATCATCTATAGGGGAGGCACTGAAGCTTTCTTT.

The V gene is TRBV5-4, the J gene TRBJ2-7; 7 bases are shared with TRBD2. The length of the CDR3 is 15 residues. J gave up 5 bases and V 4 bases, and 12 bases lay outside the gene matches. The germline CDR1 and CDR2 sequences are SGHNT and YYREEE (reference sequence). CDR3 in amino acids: CASSNPGTIQDEQYF. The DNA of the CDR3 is TGTGCCAGCAGCAACCCCGGGACTATCCAGGACGAGCAGTACTTC.

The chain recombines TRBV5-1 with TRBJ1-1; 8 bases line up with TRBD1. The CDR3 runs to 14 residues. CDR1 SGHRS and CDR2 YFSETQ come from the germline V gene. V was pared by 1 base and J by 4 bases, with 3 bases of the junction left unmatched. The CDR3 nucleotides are TGCGCCAGCAGCTTGCAGGGGGCAGGCACTGAAGCTTTCTTT. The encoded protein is CASSLQGAGTEAFF.

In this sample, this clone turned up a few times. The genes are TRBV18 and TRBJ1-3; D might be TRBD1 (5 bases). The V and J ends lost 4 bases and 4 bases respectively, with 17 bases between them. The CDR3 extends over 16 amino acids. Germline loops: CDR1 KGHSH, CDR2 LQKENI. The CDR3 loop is CASSLDSKGFGNTIYF. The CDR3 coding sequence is TGTGCCAGCTCACTTGACTCTAAGGGGTTCGGAAACACCATATATTTT.

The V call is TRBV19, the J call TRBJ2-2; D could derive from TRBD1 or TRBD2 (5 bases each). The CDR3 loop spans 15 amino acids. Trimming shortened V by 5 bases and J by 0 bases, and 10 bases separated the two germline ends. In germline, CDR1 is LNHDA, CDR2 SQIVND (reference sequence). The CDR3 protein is CASSGSGPNTGELFF. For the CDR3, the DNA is TGTGCCAGTAGTGGTTCGGGACCGAACACCGGGGAGCTGTTTTTT.

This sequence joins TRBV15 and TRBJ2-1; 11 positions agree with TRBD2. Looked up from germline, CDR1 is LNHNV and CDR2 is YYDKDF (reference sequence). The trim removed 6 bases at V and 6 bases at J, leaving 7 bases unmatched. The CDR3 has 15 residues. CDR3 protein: CATRELAGGFNEQFF. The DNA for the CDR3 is TGTGCCACCAGGGAGCTAGCGGGAGGCTTCAATGAGCAGTTCTTC.

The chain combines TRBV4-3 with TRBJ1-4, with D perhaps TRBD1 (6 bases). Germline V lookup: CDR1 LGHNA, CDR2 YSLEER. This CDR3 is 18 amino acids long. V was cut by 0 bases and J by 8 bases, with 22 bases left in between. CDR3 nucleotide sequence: TGCGCCAGCAGCCAAGAAGCGTCAGGTGCAGGGGTCGAAGAAAAACTGTTTTTT. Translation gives CASSQEASGAGVEEKLFF.

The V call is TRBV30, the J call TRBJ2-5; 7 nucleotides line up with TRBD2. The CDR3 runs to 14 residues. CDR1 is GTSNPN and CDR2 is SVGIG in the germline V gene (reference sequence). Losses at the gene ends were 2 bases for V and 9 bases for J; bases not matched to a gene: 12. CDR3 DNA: TGTGCCTGGAGTCCGGGGGACTACCTCGGGGCCCAGTACTTC. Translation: CAWSPGDYLGAQYF.

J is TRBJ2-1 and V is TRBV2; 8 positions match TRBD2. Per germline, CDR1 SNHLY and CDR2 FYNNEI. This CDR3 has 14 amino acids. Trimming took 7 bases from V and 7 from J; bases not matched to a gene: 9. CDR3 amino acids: CASKLAGGGNEQFF. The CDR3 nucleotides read TGTGCCAGCAAATTGGCGGGAGGAGGGAATGAGCAGTTCTTC.

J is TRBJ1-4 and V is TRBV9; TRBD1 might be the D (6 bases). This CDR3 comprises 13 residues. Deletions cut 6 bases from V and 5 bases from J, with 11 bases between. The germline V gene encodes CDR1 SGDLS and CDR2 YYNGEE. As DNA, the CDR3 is TGTGCCAGCAACAACAGGGAGAATGAAAAACTGTTTTTT. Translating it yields CASNNRENEKLFF. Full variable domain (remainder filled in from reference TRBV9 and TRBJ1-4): DSGVTQTPKHLITATGQRVTLRCSPRSGDLSVYWYQQSLDQGLQFLIQYYNGEERAKGNILERFSAQQFPDLHSELNLSSLELGDSALYFCASNNRENEKLFFGSGTQLSVL.

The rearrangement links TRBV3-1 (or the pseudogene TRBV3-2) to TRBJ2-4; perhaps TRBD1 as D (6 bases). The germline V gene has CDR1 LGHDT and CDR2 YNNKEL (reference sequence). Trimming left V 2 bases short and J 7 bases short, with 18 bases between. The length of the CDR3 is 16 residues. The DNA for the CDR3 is TGTGCCAGCAGCCAAAGGGGACAAATTAAACTCAACATTCAGTACTTC. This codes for CASSQRGQIKLNIQYF.

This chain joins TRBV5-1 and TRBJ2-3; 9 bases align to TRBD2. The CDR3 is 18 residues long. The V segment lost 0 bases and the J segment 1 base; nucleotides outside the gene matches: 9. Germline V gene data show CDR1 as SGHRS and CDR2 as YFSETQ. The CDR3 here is CASSLEGGRARGTDTQYF. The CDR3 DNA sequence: TGCGCCAGCAGCTTGGAGGGCGGGAGGGCCCGGGGCACAGATACGCAGTATTTT. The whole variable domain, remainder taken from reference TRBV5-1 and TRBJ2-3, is KAGVTQTPRYLIKTRGQQVTLSCSPISGHRSVSWYQQTPGQGLQFLFEYFSETQRNKGNFPGRFSGRQFSNSRSEMNVSTLELGDSALYLCASSLEGGRARGTDTQYFGPGTRLTVL.

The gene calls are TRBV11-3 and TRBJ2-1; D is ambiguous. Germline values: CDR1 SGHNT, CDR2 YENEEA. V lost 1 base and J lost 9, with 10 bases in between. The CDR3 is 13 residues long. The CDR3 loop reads CASSLGNRGEQFF. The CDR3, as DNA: TGTGCCAGCAGCTTAGGGAACCGTGGTGAGCAGTTCTTC.

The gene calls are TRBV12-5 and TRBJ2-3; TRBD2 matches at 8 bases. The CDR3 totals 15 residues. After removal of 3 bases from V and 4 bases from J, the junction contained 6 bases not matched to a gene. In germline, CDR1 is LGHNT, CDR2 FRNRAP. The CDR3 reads CASGLAAGGPDTQYF. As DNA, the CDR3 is TGTGCTAGTGGTTTAGCGGCGGGGGGCCCAGATACGCAGTATTTT.

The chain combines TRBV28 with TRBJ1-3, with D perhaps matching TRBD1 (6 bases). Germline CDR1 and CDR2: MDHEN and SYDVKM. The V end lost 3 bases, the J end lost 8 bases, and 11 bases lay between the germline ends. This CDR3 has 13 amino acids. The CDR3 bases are TGTGCCAGCAGTTTGTCAGGGGTGGACACCATATATTTT. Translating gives CASSLSGVDTIYF.

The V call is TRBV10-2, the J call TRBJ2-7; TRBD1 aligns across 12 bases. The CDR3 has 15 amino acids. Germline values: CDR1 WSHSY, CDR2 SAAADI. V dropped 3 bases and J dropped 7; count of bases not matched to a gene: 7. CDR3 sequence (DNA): TGCGCCAGCAGTGAACCGGGACAGGGGGCTTGGGAGCAGTACTTC. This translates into CASSEPGQGAWEQYF.

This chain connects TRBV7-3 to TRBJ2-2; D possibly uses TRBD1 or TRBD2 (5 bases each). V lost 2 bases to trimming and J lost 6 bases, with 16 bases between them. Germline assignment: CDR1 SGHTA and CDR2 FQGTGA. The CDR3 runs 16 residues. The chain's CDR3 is CASSLGGPADAGELFF. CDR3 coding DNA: TGTGCCAGCAGCTTAGGGGGACCAGCCGACGCCGGGGAGCTGTTTTTT.

The CDR3 DNA is TGTGCCAGCAGTGACGAGTCACCCCTCCACTTT. This codes for CASSDESPLHF. The chain uses TRBV6-1 and TRBJ1-6; D gene ambiguous. In germline, CDR1 is MNHNS, CDR2 SASEGT. Trimming removed 3 bases at V and 10 bases at J, with 4 bases between. The CDR3 consists of 11 residues.